This T cell receptor beta chain was documented in a study of identical twins. Donors were all healthy Caucasians. TCRdb re-analysed the 5' RACE reads in MiXCR, keeping a single row per CDR3 protein. This table holds about 240,000 distinct CDR3 sequences, roughly a tenth found once. Study-wide results and limits: Some out-of-frame alpha sequences were shared by twins, and these showed excess low generation probability.

Note on this clonotype: Its antigen is undetermined.

The length of the CDR3 is 14 residues. V lost 8 bases and J lost 4, with 19 bases in between. Germline-derived CDR1 and CDR2 are SQVTM and ANQGSEA. The genes are TRBV29-1 and TRBJ2-3; possibly TRBD2 for D (6 bases). The TCR originated in a man in his fifties or sixties in good health. Sequencing was carried out using memory T cells sorted from blood. The CDR3 spells CSQGLSTRADTQYF. For the CDR3, the DNA is TGCAGCCAGGGACTCTCAACACGGGCAGATACGCAGTATTTT.